This T cell receptor (beta chain) was sequenced in a study of T cells in Graves' hyperthyroidism and ophthalmopathy. About the study: Peripheral blood was collected at initial diagnosis, before any treatment.

Amplification yielded TCR beta CDR3 regions, with RNA transcripts as the source. The HTBI primer set was used in a first-round RT-PCR of the TCR CDR3. TCRdb reprocessed the multiplex PCR reads via MiXCR and lists one record per CDR3 protein. This table has fewer than 650,000 distinct CDR3 sequences, around 15% appearing once. Study-level points and caveats: Ophthalmopathy, as predicted by the model, came a median around 6 months after the prediction.

The ends were cut back, 5 bases at V and 6 bases at J, with 8 bases in the middle. Germline CDR1 and CDR2: MDHEN and SYDVKM. The CDR3 is 11 amino acids. This clonotype was picked up many times. Its antigen is unknown. Sequenced sample: blood. This rearrangement joins TRBV28 to TRBJ2-7; the D is unclear. This clonotype was sampled from a woman in her thirties or forties with Graves' hyperthyroidism. In DNA, the CDR3 is TGTGCCAGCAGTCCCCTTCGCGAGCAGTACTTC. It yields the protein CASSPLREQYF.